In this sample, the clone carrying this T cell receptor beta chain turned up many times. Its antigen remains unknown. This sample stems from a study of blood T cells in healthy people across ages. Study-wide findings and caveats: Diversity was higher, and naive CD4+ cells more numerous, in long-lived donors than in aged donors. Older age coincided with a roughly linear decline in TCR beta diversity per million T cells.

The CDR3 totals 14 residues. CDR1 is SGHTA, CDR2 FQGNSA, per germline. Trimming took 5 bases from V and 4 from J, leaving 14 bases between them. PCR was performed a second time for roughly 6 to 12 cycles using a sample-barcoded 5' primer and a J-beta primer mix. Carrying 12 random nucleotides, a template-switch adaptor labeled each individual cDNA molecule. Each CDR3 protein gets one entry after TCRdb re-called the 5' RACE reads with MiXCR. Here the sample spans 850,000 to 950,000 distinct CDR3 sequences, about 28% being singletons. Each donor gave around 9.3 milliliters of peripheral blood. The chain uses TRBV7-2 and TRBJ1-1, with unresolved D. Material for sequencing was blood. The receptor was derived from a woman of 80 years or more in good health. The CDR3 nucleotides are TGTGCCAGCAGCCGGACCCGAGGCGGCACTGAAGCTTTCTTT. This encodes CASSRTRGGTEAFF.